The rows below give T cell receptor beta chains drawn from one sample of a study of cytomegalovirus exposure and HLA in healthy donors. Sequencing used immunoSEQ multiplex PCR; TCRdb keeps in-frame clones, though not all of them. Here the sample spans roughly 89,000 clones, 80% being singletons. Material for sequencing was PBMCs. These receptors all come from a man aged 18-30 years in good health and CMV-seronegative. The CDR3 runs from the conserved cysteine through the conserved F or W. Each record gives: V gene, clone size, J gene, CDR3 protein. Only some rows state a clone size, as once, few, many or a class for expanded clones.

V: TRBV19; size: .; J: TRBJ1-1; CDR3: CASLPTGAAQERTEAFF
V: TRBV27; size: .; J: TRBJ1-2; CDR3: CASSGGGLGYTF
V: TRBV7-9; size: .; J: TRBJ2-2; CDR3: CASSLDTWNTGELFF
V: TRBV7-6; size: .; J: TRBJ1-3; CDR3: CASSWSSGNTIYF
V: TRBV10-1; size: .; J: TRBJ1-6; CDR3: CASSADRNSPLHF
V: TRBV6-1; size: .; J: TRBJ1-4; CDR3: CASSEVPFFDEKLFF
V: TRBV30; size: .; J: TRBJ1-5; CDR3: CAWSGTGEQPQHF
V: TRBV5-4; size: .; J: TRBJ1-6; CDR3: CASSWRGNSPLHF
V: TRBV2; size: .; J: TRBJ1-4; CDR3: CASSAGRGSGEKLFF
V: TRBV5-5; size: .; J: TRBJ1-2; CDR3: CASSLGDRGQGLYGYTF
V: TRBV5-1; size: .; J: TRBJ2-7; CDR3: CASSDRDRGYEQYF
V: TRBV5-1; size: .; J: TRBJ2-7; CDR3: CASSEQGGPYGEQYF
V: TRBV9; size: once; J: TRBJ2-4; CDR3: CASSVSLAKNIQYF
V: TRBV5-1; size: .; J: TRBJ2-2; CDR3: CASSLRDSYTGELFF
V: TRBV7-9; size: .; J: TRBJ2-5; CDR3: CASSPGTLQETQYF
V: TRBV5-1; size: .; J: TRBJ2-5; CDR3: CASSLAQRGAFGETQYF
V: TRBV19; size: .; J: TRBJ1-4; CDR3: CASSPLTGGAGKLFF
V: TRBV30; size: .; J: TRBJ1-5; CDR3: CAWSWGDGVRPQHF
V: TRBV11-2; size: .; J: TRBJ2-7; CDR3: CASSDLSRDKTYEQYF
V: TRBV19; size: .; J: TRBJ2-7; CDR3: CASSYRLADPYEQYF
V: TRBV19; size: .; J: TRBJ1-5; CDR3: CASSIDPPSTDSNQPQHF
V: TRBV11-3; size: .; J: TRBJ2-3; CDR3: CASSLMTGQDTQYF
V: TRBV6-5; size: once; J: TRBJ2-3; CDR3: CASRWTGTDTQYF
V: TRBV6-5; size: .; J: TRBJ2-7; CDR3: CASSLDRDSYEQYF
V: TRBV9; size: few; J: TRBJ1-5; CDR3: CASSATGGVQPQHF
V: TRBV18; size: .; J: TRBJ1-4; CDR3: CASSVDRTKLFF
V: TRBV4-2; size: once; J: TRBJ1-6; CDR3: CASSQKGQLYNSPLHF
V: TRBV9; size: .; J: TRBJ1-6; CDR3: CASSIQDRLPLHF
V: TRBV19; size: medium-sized; J: TRBJ1-1; CDR3: CASSNTGGTEAFF
V: TRBV19; size: .; J: TRBJ1-2; CDR3: CASSISGRLGGYTF
V: TRBV5-4; size: .; J: TRBJ2-2; CDR3: CASSPGLAGMAGELFF
V: TRBV15; size: .; J: TRBJ2-6; CDR3: CATSRGQSYSGANVLTF
V: TRBV6-1; size: once; J: TRBJ1-5; CDR3: CASNQGGVQPQHF
V: TRBV7-9; size: .; J: TRBJ1-2; CDR3: CASSSQNPLGYTF
V: TRBV7-8; size: once; J: TRBJ1-4; CDR3: CASSLTLVLGNEKLFF
V: TRBV7-9; size: .; J: TRBJ1-1; CDR3: CASSLVVNTEAFF
V: TRBV2; size: .; J: TRBJ2-7; CDR3: CASTLEGSSYEQYF
V: TRBV28; size: .; J: TRBJ1-1; CDR3: CASRVRGTEAFF
V: TRBV7-9; size: few; J: TRBJ1-1; CDR3: CSGFRWEDTEAFF
V: TRBV2; size: .; J: TRBJ1-5; CDR3: CASSRSIGTGQPQHF
V: TRBV5-1; size: .; J: TRBJ2-5; CDR3: CASSWGQGTGGEEYF
V: TRBV10-1; size: few; J: TRBJ2-7; CDR3: CASSGGDGIYEQYF
V: TRBV18; size: .; J: TRBJ1-2; CDR3: CASSPPGQGLGGYTF